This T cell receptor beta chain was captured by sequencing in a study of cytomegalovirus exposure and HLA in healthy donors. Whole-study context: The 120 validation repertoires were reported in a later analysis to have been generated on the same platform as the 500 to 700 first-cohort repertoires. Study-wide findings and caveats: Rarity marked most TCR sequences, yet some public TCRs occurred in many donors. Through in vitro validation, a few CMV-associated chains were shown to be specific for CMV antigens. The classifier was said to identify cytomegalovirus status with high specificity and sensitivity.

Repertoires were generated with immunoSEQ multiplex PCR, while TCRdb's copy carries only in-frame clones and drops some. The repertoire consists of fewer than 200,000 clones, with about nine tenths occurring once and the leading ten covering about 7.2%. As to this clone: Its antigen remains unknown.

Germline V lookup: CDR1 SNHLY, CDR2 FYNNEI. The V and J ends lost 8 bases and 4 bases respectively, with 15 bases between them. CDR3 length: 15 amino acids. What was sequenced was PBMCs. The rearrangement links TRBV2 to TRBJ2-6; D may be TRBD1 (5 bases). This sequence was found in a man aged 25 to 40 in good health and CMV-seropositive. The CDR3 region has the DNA TGTGCCAGCGAGAACTGGGGCTCCGGGGCCAACGTCCTGACTTTC. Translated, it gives CASENWGSGANVLTF.